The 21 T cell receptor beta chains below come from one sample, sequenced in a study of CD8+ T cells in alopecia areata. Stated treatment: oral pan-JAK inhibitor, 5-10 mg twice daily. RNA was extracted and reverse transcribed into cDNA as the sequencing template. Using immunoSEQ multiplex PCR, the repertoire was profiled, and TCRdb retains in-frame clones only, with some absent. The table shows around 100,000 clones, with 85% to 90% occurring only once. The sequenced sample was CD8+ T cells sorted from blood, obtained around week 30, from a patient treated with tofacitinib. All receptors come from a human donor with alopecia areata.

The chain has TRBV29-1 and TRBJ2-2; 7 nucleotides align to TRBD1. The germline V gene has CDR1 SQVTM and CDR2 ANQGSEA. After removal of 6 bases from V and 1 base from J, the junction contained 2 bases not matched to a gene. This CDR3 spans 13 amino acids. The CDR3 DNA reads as TGCAGCGTAAGGGACAGGAACACCGGGGAGCTGTTTTTT. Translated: CSVRDRNTGELFF.

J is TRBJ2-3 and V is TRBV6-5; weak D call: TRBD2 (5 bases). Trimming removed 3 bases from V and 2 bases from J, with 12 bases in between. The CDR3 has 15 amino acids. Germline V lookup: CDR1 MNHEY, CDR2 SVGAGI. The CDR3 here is CASSYKREITDTQYF. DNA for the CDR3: TGTGCCAGCAGTTATAAACGGGAAATCACAGATACGCAGTATTTT.

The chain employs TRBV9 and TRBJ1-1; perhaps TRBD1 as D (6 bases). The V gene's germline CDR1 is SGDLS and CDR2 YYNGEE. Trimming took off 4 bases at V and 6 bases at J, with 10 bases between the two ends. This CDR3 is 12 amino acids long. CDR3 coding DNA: TGTGCCAGCAGCCAAGGGGGGTCTGAAGCTTTCTTT. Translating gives CASSQGGSEAFF.

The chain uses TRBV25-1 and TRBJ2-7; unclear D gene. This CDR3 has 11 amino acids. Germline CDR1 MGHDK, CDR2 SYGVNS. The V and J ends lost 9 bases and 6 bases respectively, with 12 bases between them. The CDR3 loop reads CASATVVEQYF. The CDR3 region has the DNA TGTGCCAGTGCCACTGTGGTCGAGCAGTACTTC.

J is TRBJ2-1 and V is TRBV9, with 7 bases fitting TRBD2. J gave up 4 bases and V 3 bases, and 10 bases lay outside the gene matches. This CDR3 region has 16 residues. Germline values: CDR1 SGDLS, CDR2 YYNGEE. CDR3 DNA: TGTGCCAGCAGCGAAGCGGCTAGCGGCGTTTACAATGAGCAGTTCTTC. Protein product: CASSEAASGVYNEQFF.

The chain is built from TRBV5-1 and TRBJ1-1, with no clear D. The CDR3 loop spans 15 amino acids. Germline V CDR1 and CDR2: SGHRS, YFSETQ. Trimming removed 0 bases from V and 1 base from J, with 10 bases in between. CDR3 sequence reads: CASSLDVGQNTEAFF. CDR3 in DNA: TGCGCCAGCAGCTTGGATGTAGGGCAGAACACTGAAGCTTTCTTT.

CDR3 protein: CASSDPPGTRNPDTQYF. DNA of the CDR3: TGTGCCAGCTCTGACCCCCCCGGGACTAGGAATCCGGATACGCAGTATTTT. V gene TRBV27 combines with J gene TRBJ2-3; 8 nucleotides align to TRBD2. V shed 8 bases, J shed 6 bases, and the junction held 19 bases outside the gene matches. The CDR3 is 17 amino acids. Per the germline V gene, CDR1 is MNHEY and CDR2 is SMNVEV (reference sequence).

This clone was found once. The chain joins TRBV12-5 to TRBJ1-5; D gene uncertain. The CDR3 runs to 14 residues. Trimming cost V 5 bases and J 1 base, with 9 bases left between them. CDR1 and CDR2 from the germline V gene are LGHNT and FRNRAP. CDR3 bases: TGTGCTAGTGGTACGACGGACAGCAATCAGCCCCAGCATTTT. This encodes CASGTTDSNQPQHF.

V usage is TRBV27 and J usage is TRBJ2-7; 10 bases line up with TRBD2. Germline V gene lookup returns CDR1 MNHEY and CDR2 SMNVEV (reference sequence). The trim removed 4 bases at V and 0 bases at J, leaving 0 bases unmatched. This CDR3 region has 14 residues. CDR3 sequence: CASSWTSGSYEQYF. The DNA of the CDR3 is TGTGCCAGCAGTTGGACTAGCGGCTCCTACGAGCAGTACTTC.

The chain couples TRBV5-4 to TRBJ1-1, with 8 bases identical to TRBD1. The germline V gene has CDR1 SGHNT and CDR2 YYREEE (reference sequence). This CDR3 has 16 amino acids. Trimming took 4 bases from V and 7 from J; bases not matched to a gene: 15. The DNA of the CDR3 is TGTGCCAGCAGCGGACAGGGAGCGTTCGGCACTAGTGAAGCTTTCTTT. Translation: CASSGQGAFGTSEAFF.

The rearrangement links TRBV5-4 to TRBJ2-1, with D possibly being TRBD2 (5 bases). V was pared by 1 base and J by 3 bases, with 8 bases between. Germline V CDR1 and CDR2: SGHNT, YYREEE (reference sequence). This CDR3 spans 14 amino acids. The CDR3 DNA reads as TGTGCCAGCAGCTTGAGAGCGGTCTACAATGAGCAGTTCTTC. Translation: CASSLRAVYNEQFF.

DNA for the CDR3: TGCAGCGTTGAAGGTAGCGGGAGCCCCTCCTACAATGAGCAGTTCTTC. Its protein product is CSVEGSGSPSYNEQFF. The chain uses TRBV29-1 and TRBJ2-1; TRBD2 matches at 9 bases. This CDR3 has 16 amino acids. Germline CDR1 SQVTM, CDR2 ANQGSEA. J was trimmed by 0 bases and V by 1 base; bases with no gene match: 4.

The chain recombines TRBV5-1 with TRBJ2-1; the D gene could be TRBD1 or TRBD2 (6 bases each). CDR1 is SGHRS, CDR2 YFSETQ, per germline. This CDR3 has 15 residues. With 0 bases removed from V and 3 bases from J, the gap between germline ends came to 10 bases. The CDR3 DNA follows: TGCGCCAGCAGCTTGGGCCGGGGGCTCTACAATGAGCAGTTCTTC. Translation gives CASSLGRGLYNEQFF.

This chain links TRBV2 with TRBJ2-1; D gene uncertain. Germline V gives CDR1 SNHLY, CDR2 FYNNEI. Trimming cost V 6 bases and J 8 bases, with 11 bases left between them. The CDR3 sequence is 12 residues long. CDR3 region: CASSALGHEQFF. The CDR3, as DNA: TGTGCCAGCAGCGCGCTGGGTCATGAGCAGTTCTTC.

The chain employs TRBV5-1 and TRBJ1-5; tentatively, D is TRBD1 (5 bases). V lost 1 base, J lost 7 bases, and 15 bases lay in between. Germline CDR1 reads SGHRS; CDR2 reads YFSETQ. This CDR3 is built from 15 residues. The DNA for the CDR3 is TGCGCCAGCAGCTTGTTTACGGGGGAGAAACAGCCCCAGCATTTT. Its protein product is CASSLFTGEKQPQHF.

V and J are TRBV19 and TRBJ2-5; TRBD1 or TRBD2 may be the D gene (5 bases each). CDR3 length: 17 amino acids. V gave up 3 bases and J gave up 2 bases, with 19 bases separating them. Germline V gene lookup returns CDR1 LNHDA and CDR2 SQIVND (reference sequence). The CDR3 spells CASSIEFGAFGQETQYF. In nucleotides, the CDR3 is TGTGCCAGTAGTATCGAATTCGGGGCCTTTGGACAAGAGACCCAGTACTTC.

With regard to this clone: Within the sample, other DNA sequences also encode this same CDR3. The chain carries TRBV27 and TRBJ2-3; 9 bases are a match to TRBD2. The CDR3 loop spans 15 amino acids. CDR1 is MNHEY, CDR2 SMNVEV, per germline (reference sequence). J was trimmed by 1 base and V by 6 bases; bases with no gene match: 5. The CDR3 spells CASSPPSGGTDTQYF. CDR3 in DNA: TGTGCCAGCAGCCCTCCTAGCGGGGGCACAGATACGCAGTATTTT.

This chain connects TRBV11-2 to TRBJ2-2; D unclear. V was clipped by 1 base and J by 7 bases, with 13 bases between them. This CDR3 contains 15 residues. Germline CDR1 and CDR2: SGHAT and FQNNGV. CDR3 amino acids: CASSLVDMSHGELFF. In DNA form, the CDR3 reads TGTGCCAGCAGCTTAGTTGACATGTCCCACGGGGAGCTGTTTTTT.

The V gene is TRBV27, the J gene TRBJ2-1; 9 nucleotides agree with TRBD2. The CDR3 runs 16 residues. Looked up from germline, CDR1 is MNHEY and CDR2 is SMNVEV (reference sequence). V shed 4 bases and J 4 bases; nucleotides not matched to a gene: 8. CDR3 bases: TGTGCCAGCAGTTCCTCTAGCGGGAATGGGTACAATGAGCAGTTCTTC. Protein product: CASSSSSGNGYNEQFF.

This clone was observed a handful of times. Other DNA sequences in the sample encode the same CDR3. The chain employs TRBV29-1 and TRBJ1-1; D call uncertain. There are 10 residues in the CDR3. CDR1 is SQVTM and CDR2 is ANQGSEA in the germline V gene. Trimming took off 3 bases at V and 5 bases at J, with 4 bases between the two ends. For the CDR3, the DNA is TGCAGCGTTGAGGGGACTGAAGCTTTCTTT. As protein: CSVEGTEAFF.

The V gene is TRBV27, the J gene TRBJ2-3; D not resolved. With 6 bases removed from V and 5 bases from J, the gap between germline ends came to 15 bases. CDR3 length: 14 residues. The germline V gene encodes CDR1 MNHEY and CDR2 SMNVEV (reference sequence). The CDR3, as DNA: TGTGCCAGCAGCCCCGTGTCCCGTGGAGATACGCAGTATTTT. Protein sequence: CASSPVSRGDTQYF.